Included here is one T cell receptor beta chain sequence, with context. The data are from a study of blood T cell repertoires in COVID-19. Study-level background: The United States, Italy and Spain supplied acute and convalescent COVID-19 samples. The analysed material was cDNA or gDNA that came from T cells, B-cell-depleted T cells, or PBMCs.

Measured with immunoSEQ multiplex PCR; TCRdb has only the in-frame clones, and not every one. The sample consists of about 400,000 clones, around nine tenths of them appearing once. CDR1 LGHDT and CDR2 YNNKEL come from the germline V gene (reference sequence). The length of the CDR3 is 11 residues. Trimming pared 4 bases from V and 4 bases from J, leaving 4 bases between. The chain carries TRBV3-1 (or the pseudogene TRBV3-2) and TRBJ2-5; D is unclear. This receptor was obtained from a human donor in a cohort sampled during active COVID-19. The specimen sequenced was peripheral blood. CDR3 sequence reads: CASSPGETQYF. CDR3 nucleotides: TGTGCCAGCAGCCCCGGAGAGACCCAGTACTTC.